A selection of T cell receptor beta chains follows, all from one sample in a study of molecular identifiers for immune sequencing clone quantification. One entry per CDR3 protein, called by TCRdb with MiXCR from the PCR reads. The data show 85,000 to 90,000 distinct CDR3 sequences, 25% seen once. Material for sequencing was naive CD8+ T cells from blood, with Jurkat cell RNA spiked in. The receptor source for this set is a human donor in good health. Some libraries in this study had Jurkat cell RNA spiked in. The CDR3 runs from the conserved cysteine through the conserved F or W. D genes are given only for firm matches. Some rows have no size entry. The others give once, few or many, or a class for an expanded clone.

j_gene	v_gene	d_gene	abundance	CDR3aa	CDR3nt
TRBJ1-5	TRBV6-2/TRBV6-3	-	-	CASSYSARHNQPQHF	TGTGCCAGCAGTTACTCGGCCAGACACAATCAGCCCCAGCATTTT
TRBJ1-1	TRBV7-9	TRBD1	-	CASSFGQGVNTEAFF	TGTGCCAGCAGCTTTGGACAGGGCGTAAACACTGAAGCTTTCTTT
TRBJ1-1	TRBV11-2	-	-	CARSSVLNTEAFF	TGTGCCCGCAGCTCCGTCTTGAACACTGAAGCTTTCTTT
TRBJ2-7	TRBV27	-	-	CASSLSGGTNYEQYF	TGTGCCAGCAGTTTATCGGGAGGGACAAATTACGAGCAGTACTTC
TRBJ1-5	TRBV19	TRBD1	-	CASSIGDRGFGPQHF	TGTGCCAGTAGTATAGGGGACAGGGGCTTTGGGCCCCAGCATTTT
TRBJ1-1	TRBV6-2/TRBV6-3	-	-	CASSYGGEAFF	TGTGCCAGCAGTTACGGGGGTGAAGCTTTCTTT
TRBJ1-4	TRBV7-9	-	-	CASSLHPETGLFF	TGTGCCAGCAGCTTACATCCCGAGACAGGACTGTTTTTT
TRBJ2-4	TRBV19	TRBD1	few	CASSSPDRGAKNIQYF	TGTGCCAGTAGTTCCCCGGACAGGGGAGCCAAAAACATTCAGTACTTC
TRBJ2-7	TRBV27	TRBD2	many	CASSPGTSIYEQYF	TGTGCCAGCAGTCCCGGGACTAGTATTTACGAGCAGTACTTC
TRBJ2-1	TRBV29-1	-	many	CSGEQAPYNEQFF	TGCAGCGGGGAACAGGCCCCCTACAATGAGCAGTTCTTC
TRBJ2-3	TRBV12-3/TRBV12-4	-	many	CASSFPQTTDTQYF	TGTGCCAGCAGTTTCCCCCAGACCACAGATACGCAGTATTTT
TRBJ1-2	TRBV19	-	many	CASSSGQTGHYGYTF	TGTGCCAGTAGTTCCGGACAGACAGGACATTATGGCTACACCTTC
TRBJ2-7	TRBV4-1	-	few	CASSQIVEGAHEQYF	TGCGCCAGCAGCCAAATAGTAGAGGGTGCGCACGAGCAGTACTTC
TRBJ2-5	TRBV6-1	-	-	CASSPHWTEETQYF	TGTGCCAGCAGCCCCCATTGGACGGAAGAGACCCAGTACTTC
TRBJ2-7	TRBV12-3/TRBV12-4	-	many	CASSFAPSEQYF	TGTGCCAGCAGTTTCGCCCCGTCCGAGCAGTACTTC
TRBJ2-1	TRBV6-2/TRBV6-3	TRBD2	-	CARSYSMASGISYNEQFF	TGTGCCCGCAGTTACTCGATGGCTAGCGGGATCTCCTACAATGAGCAGTTCTTC
TRBJ2-3	TRBV7-9	TRBD2	many	CASSLVGGGLTDTQYF	TGTGCCAGCAGCTTAGTTGGGGGAGGGCTCACAGATACGCAGTATTTT
TRBJ2-5	TRBV20-1	TRBD2	-	CSARPVLGLAGVEQETQYF	TGCAGTGCGAGGCCTGTTCTTGGACTAGCGGGAGTTGAGCAAGAGACCCAGTACTTC
TRBJ1-5	TRBV4-1	-	many	CASSPGITTSNQPQHF	TGCGCCAGCAGCCCTGGCATAACGACCTCCAATCAGCCCCAGCATTTT
TRBJ2-5	TRBV7-6	-	-	CASSFGAHDLQETQYF	TGTGCCAGCAGCTTCGGAGCACACGACCTACAAGAGACCCAGTACTTC
TRBJ2-5	TRBV30	-	many	CAWFDVGVGKETQYF	TGTGCCTGGTTCGATGTTGGGGTTGGTAAAGAGACCCAGTACTTC
TRBJ2-1	TRBV12-3/TRBV12-4	-	-	CASRPTDYNEQFF	TGTGCCAGCAGGCCGACAGACTACAATGAGCAGTTCTTC
TRBJ2-2	TRBV29-1	-	many	CSVGVGAGTGELFF	TGCAGCGTTGGAGTTGGAGCCGGCACCGGGGAGCTGTTTTTT
TRBJ2-7	TRBV6-1	-	-	CASSEYKGLNEQYF	TGTGCCAGCAGTGAATACAAGGGGCTGAACGAGCAGTACTTC
TRBJ1-1	TRBV9	-	-	CASSVSALGYIEAFF	TGTGCCAGCAGCGTATCGGCACTTGGGTACATTGAAGCTTTCTTT
TRBJ2-1	TRBV14	TRBD2	once	CASATIGGSMNEQFF	TGTGCCAGCGCCACTATTGGCGGGAGTATGAATGAGCAGTTCTTC
TRBJ2-3	TRBV7-9	TRBD2	-	CASSFDIAGAGTDTQYF	TGTGCCAGCAGCTTTGATATAGCGGGAGCGGGAACAGATACGCAGTATTTT
TRBJ2-7	TRBV7-9	TRBD2	-	CASSSWAAGVLSYEQYF	TGTGCCAGCAGCTCCTGGGCTGCGGGAGTCCTCTCCTACGAGCAGTACTTC
TRBJ2-3	TRBV5-1	TRBD1	many	CASSLAGTGTTDTQYF	TGCGCCAGCAGCTTGGCCGGGACAGGGACAACAGATACGCAGTATTTT
TRBJ2-2	TRBV7-9	-	many	CASSPRHTGELFF	TGTGCCAGCAGCCCCCGCCACACCGGGGAGCTGTTTTTT
TRBJ2-7	TRBV20-1	-	-	CSARWSGYEQYF	TGCAGTGCTAGATGGTCAGGATACGAGCAGTACTTC
TRBJ1-1	TRBV4-1	-	-	CASSHPPPQGGGYTEGFF	TGCGCCAGCAGCCATCCCCCCCCCCAGGGAGGGGGATACACTGAAGGTTTCTTT
TRBJ2-3	TRBV6-6	TRBD1	many	CASSYSRTGYDLDTQYF	TGTGCCAGCAGTTACTCGCGGACAGGGTATGATTTAGATACGCAGTATTTT
TRBJ1-1	TRBV7-9	-	few	CASSLARDNTEAFF	TGTGCCAGCAGCTTAGCCCGAGATAACACTGAAGCTTTCTTT
TRBJ2-7	TRBV27	TRBD2	few	CASSLVGGQSYEQYF	TGTGCCAGCAGTTTAGTGGGAGGGCAATCCTACGAGCAGTACTTC
TRBJ2-7	TRBV20-1	-	-	CSAWVLKNEQYF	TGCAGTGCCTGGGTCCTGAAGAACGAGCAGTACTTC
TRBJ2-2	TRBV9	TRBD2	once	CASSVATSGSRPNTGEPFF	TGTGCCAGCAGCGTAGCTACTAGCGGGAGCCGACCGAACACCGGGGAGCCGTTTTTT
TRBJ2-7	TRBV6-5	-	few	CASSSREGSLCEQYF	TGTGCCAGCAGTTCCCGTGAGGGTTCCCTCTGCGAGCAGTACTTC
TRBJ2-7	TRBV14	-	many	CATGATSYEQYF	TGTGCCACGGGGGCCACCTCCTACGAGCAGTACTTC
TRBJ2-5	TRBV4-1	-	many	CASSRGQGTETQYF	TGCGCCAGCAGCCGTGGGCAGGGGACAGAGACCCAGTACTTC
TRBJ2-7	TRBV3-1	-	-	CASSAPVKGRYEQYF	TGTGCCAGCAGCGCCCCGGTCAAGGGAAGGTACGAGCAGTACTTC
TRBJ2-1	TRBV11-3	TRBD1	few	CASSYPGTGVNEQFF	TGTGCCAGCAGCTACCCCGGGACAGGGGTGAATGAGCAGTTCTTC
TRBJ2-7	TRBV2	TRBD2	-	CASSVDGMGPGGDPEQYF	TGTGCCAGCAGTGTGGACGGGATGGGCCCGGGGGGTGACCCCGAGCAGTACTTC
TRBJ1-4	TRBV11-2	TRBD1	-	CASSLGPDRAPATNEKLVF	TGTGCCAGCAGCTTAGGTCCGGACAGGGCGCCCGCAACTAATGAAAAACTGGTTTTT
TRBJ2-1	TRBV12-3/TRBV12-4	TRBD2	-	CASSLWDSGTGNEQFF	TGTGCCAGCAGTTTGTGGGATAGCGGGACTGGGAATGAGCAGTTCTTC
TRBJ1-1	TRBV3-1	-	many	CASSHGRENTEAFF	TGTGCCAGCAGCCACGGCAGAGAGAACACTGAAGCTTTCTTT
TRBJ2-7	TRBV5-3	-	few	CASSLGSNYEQYF	TGTGCCAGCAGCTTGGGGTCGAACTACGAGCAGTACTTC
TRBJ2-6	TRBV14	-	many	CASSPPFGSGANVLTF	TGTGCCAGCAGCCCCCCGTTTGGCTCTGGGGCCAACGTCCTGACTTTC
TRBJ1-1	TRBV2	-	-	CASVVSQSSNTEAFF	TGTGCCAGCGTAGTTTCGCAAAGCTCGAACACTGAAGCTTTCTTT
TRBJ1-4	TRBV7-8	-	-	CASSLRSGGRTNEKLFF	TGTGCCAGCAGCTTACGGTCGGGGGGGAGGACTAATGAAAAACTGTTTTTT